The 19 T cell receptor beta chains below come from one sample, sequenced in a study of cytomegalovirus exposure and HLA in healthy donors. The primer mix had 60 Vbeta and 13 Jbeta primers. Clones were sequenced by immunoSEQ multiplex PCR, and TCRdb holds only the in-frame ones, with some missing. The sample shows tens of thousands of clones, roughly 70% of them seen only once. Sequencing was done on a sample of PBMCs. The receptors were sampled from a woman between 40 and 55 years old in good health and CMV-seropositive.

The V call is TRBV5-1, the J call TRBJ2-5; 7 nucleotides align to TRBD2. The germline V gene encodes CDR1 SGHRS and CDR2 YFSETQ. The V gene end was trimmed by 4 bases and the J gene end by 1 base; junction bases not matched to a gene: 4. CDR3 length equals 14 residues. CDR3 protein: CASSVTSSQETQYF. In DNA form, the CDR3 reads TGCGCCAGCAGCGTGACTAGCAGCCAAGAGACCCAGTACTTC.

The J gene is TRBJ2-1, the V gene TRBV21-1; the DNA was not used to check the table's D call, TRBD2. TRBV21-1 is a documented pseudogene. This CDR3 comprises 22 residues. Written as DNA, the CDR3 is TGTGCCAGCAGCAAAGCCCTAACGACTAGCGGGGGGCCTACCGGCTCCTACAATGAGCAGTTCTTC. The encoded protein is CASSKALTTSGGPTGSYNEQFF.

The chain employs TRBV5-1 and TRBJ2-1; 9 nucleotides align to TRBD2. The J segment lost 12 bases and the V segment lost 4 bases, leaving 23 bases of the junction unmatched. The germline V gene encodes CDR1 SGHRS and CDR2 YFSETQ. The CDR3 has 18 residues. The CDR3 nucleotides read TGCGCCAGCAGCCCGATACCGCCGGGACTAGCCGGCACAATTGCGCAGTTCTTC. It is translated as CASSPIPPGLAGTIAQFF.

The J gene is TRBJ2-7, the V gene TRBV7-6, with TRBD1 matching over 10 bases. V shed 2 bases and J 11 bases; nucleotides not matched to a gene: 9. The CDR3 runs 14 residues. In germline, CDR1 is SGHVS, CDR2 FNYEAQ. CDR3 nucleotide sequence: TGTGCCAGCAGCTTAACCGGGGACAGGGGAACGAAGTACTTC. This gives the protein CASSLTGDRGTKYF.

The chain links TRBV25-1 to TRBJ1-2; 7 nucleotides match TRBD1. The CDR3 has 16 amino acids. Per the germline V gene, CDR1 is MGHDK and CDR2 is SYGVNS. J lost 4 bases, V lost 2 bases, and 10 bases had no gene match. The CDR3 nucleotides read TGTGCCAGCAGTGAAGATTACAGGGGCGCGGGCTATGGCTACACCTTC. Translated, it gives CASSEDYRGAGYGYTF.

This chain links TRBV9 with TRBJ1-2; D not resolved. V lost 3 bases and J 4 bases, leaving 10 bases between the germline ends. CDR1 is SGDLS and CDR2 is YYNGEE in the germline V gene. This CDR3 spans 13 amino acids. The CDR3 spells CASSADSLYGYTF. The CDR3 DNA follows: TGTGCCAGCAGCGCCGATAGCCTCTATGGCTACACCTTC.

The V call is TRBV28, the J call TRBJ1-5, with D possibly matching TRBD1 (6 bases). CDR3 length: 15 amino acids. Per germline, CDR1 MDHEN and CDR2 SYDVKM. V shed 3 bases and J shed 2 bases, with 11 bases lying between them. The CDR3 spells CASSLGGGGNQPQHF. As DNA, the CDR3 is TGTGCCAGCAGTTTGGGAGGGGGTGGCAATCAGCCCCAGCATTTT.

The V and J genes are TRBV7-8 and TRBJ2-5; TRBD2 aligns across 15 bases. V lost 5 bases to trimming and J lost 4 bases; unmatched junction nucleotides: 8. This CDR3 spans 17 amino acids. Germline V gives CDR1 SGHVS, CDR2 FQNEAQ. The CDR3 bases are TGTGCCAGCAGCCCAGGGACTAGCGGGGGGTTGGGAGAGACCCAGTACTTC. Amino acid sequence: CASSPGTSGGLGETQYF.

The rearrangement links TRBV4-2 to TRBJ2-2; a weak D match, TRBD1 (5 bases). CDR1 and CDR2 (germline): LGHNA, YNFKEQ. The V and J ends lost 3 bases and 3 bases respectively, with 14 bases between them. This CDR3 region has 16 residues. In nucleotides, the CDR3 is TGTGCCAGCAGCCAGGAGATTGGACAAGACACCGGGGAGCTGTTTTTT. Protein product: CASSQEIGQDTGELFF.

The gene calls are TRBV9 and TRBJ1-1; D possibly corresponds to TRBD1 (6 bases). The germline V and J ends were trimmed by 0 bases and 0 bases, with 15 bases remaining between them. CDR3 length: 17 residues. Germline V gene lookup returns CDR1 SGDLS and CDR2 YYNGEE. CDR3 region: CASSVVQGRTMNTEAFF. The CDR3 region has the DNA TGTGCCAGCAGCGTAGTGCAGGGGCGTACCATGAACACTGAAGCTTTCTTT.

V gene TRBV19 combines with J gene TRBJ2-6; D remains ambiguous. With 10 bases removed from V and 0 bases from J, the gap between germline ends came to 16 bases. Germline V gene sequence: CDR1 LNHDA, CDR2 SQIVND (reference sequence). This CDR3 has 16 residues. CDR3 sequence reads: CATTLSINSGANVLTF. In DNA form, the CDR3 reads TGTGCCACAACACTAAGCATTAACTCTGGGGCCAACGTCCTGACTTTC.

CDR3: CASSQLAGVSYNEQFF. The CDR3 DNA is TGTGCCAGCAGCCAACTAGCGGGGGTATCCTACAATGAGCAGTTCTTC. The chain combines TRBV11-2 with TRBJ2-1; 11 nucleotides line up with TRBD2. The V segment lost 5 bases and the J segment 1 base; nucleotides outside the gene matches: 4. Germline V gives CDR1 SGHAT, CDR2 FQNNGV. The CDR3 is 16 residues long.

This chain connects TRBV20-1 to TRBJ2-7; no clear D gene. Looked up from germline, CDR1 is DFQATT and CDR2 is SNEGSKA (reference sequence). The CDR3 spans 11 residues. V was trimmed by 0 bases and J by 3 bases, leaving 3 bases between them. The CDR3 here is CSARDSYEQYF. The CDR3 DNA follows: TGCAGTGCTAGAGACAGCTACGAGCAGTACTTC.

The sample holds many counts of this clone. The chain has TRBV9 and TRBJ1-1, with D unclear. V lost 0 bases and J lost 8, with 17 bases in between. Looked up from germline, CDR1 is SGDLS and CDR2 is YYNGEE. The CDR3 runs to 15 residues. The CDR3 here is CASSVGIGEAFEAFF. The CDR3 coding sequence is TGTGCCAGCAGCGTAGGAATCGGTGAGGCGTTCGAAGCTTTCTTT.

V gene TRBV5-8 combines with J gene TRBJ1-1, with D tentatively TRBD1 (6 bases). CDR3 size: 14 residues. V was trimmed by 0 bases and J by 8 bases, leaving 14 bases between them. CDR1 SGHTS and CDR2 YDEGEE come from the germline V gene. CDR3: CASSLEGGFSEAFF. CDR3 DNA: TGTGCCAGCAGCTTGGAAGGGGGATTCTCCGAAGCTTTCTTT. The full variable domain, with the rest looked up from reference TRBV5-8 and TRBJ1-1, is EAGVTQSPTHLIKTRGQQATLRCSPISGHTSVYWYQQALGLGLQFLLWYDEGEERNRGNFPPRFSGRQFPNYSSELNVNALELEDSALYLCASSLEGGFSEAFFGQGTRLTVV.

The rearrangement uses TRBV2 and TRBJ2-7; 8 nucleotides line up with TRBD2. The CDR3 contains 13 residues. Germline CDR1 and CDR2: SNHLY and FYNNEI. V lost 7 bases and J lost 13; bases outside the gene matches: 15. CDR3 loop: CASITTLSGLVYF. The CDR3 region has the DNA TGTGCCAGCATTACCACTCTCTCGGGACTAGTTTACTTC.

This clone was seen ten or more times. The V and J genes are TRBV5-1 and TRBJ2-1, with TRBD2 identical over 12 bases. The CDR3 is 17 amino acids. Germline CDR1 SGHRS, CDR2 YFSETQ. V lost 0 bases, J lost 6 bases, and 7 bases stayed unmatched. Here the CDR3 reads CASSLEVVTSGGNEQFF. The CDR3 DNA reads TGCGCCAGCAGCTTGGAAGTAGTGACTAGCGGGGGCAATGAGCAGTTCTTC.

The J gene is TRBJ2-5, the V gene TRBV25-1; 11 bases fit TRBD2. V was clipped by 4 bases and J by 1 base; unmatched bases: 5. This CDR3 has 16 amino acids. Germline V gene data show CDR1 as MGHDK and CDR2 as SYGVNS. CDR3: CASSASGTSGQETQYF. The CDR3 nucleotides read TGTGCCAGCAGTGCATCCGGGACTAGCGGCCAAGAGACCCAGTACTTC.

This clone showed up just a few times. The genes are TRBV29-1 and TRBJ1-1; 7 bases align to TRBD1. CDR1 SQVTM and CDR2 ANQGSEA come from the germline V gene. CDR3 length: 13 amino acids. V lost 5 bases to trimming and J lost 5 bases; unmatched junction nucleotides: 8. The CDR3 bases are TGCAGCGTTCGTTACAGGGGACGGACTGAAGCTTTCTTT. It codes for CSVRYRGRTEAFF.